The present TCR beta chain was sequenced within a study of blood T cells in healthy people across ages. The sample holds many counts of this clonotype. Trimming stripped 0 bases from V and 1 base from J, with 7 bases between. There are 15 residues in the CDR3. In germline, CDR1 is SGDLS, CDR2 YYNGEE. It was with a sample-barcoded 5' primer and a J-beta primer mix that a second PCR of roughly 7 to 12 cycles was run. MiXCR was run by TCRdb on the 5' RACE reads, yielding one entry per CDR3 protein. The data hold fewer than 800,000 distinct CDR3 sequences, with approximately 31% observed a single time. The sample consisted of blood. The clonotype was recovered from an elderly woman in good health. The chain combines TRBV9 with TRBJ2-2; D uncertain. The CDR3 DNA is TGTGCCAGCAGCGTAGACCCCGTGAACACCGGGGAGCTGTTTTTT. This encodes CASSVDPVNTGELFF.